The clone carrying this T cell receptor beta chain was seen a single time. Study processing details: Quantification of nucleated cells was approximated via reference gene primer amplification. The table came from immunoSEQ multiplex PCR; TCRdb's copy has only in-frame clones and leaves some out. D and trimming come from the DNA, and the V and J calls and clone size come from that table. Among 250,000 or so clones, 86% were seen once, and the ten largest hold roughly 2%. The CDR3 covers 14 residues. V lost 3 bases and J lost 4; bases outside the gene matches: 5. CDR1 is LNHDA, CDR2 SQIVND, per germline (reference sequence). The data belong to a study of blood T cell repertoires in COVID-19. Participant ages covered roughly 18 to 89 years across 24 US areas.

The V call is TRBV19, the J call TRBJ1-1; TRBD1 agrees at 7 bases. Sequencing was carried out using PBMCs or T cells enriched from blood (not recorded which). The clonotype was recovered from a woman aged 50 to 65 who had recovered from COVID-19. The CDR3 DNA reads as TGTGCCAGTAGTATGAATAAGGGGGCCACTGAAGCTTTCTTT. This encodes CASSMNKGATEAFF.